Sequencing of this T cell receptor beta chain was carried out in a study of blood T cell repertoires in COVID-19. Turning to the study itself: PBMCs, B-cell-depleted T cells, or T cells were the source of the cDNA or gDNA that made up the material.

The assay was immunoSEQ multiplex PCR, and TCRdb's table has in-frame clones only and misses some. The sample lists under 350,000 clones, approximately 86% occurring once. Looked up from germline, CDR1 is LNHDA and CDR2 is SQIVND (reference sequence). Trimming took off 6 bases at V and 4 bases at J, with 9 bases between the two ends. The CDR3 is 12 amino acids. What was sequenced was peripheral blood. The sequence derives from a young man with active or convalescent COVID-19. The chain couples TRBV19 to TRBJ1-1; tentative D call: TRBD1 (5 bases). The CDR3 coding sequence is TGTGCCAGTAGCGGGGGAACCACTGAAGCTTTCTTT. This encodes CASSGGTTEAFF.